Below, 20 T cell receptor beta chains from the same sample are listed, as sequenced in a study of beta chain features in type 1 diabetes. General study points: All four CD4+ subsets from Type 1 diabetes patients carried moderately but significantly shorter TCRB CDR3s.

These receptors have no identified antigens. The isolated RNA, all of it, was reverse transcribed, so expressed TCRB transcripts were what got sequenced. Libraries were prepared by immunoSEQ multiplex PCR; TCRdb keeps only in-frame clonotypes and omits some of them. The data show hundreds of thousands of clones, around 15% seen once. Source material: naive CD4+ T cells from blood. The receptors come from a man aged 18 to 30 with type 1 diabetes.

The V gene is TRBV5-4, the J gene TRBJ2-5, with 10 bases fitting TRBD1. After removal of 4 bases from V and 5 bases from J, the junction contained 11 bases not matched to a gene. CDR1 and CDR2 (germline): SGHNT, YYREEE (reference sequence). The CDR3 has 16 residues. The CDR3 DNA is TGTGCCAGCAGCCCCACCGGGACAGGGGTCAGGGAGACCCAGTACTTC. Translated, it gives CASSPTGTGVRETQYF.

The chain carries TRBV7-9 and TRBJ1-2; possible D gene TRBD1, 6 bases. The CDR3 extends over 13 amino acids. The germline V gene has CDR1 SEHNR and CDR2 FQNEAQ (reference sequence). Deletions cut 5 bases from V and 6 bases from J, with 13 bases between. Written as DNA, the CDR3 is TGTGCCAGCAGCCTCCCGGGGGGCGATGGCTACACCTTC. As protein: CASSLPGGDGYTF.

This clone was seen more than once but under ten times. The CDR3, as DNA: TGTGCCTGGAGTTCGCTGGACAGGGATAGGCAGCCCCAGCATTTT. Encoded protein: CAWSSLDRDRQPQHF. V usage is TRBV30 and J usage is TRBJ1-5, with 8 nucleotides matching TRBD1. The CDR3 extends over 15 amino acids. The J segment lost 7 bases and the V segment lost 2 bases, leaving 10 bases of the junction unmatched. CDR1 is GTSNPN and CDR2 is SVGIG in the germline V gene (reference sequence).

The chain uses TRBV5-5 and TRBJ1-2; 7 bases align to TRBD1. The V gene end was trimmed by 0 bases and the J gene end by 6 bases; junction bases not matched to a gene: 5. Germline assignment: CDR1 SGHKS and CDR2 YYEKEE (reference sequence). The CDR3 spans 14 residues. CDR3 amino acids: CASSLVDRADGYTF. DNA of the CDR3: TGTGCCAGCAGCTTGGTCGACAGGGCGGATGGCTACACCTTC. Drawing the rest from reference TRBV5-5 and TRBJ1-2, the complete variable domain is DAGVTQSPTHLIKTRGQQVTLRCSPISGHKSVSWYQQVLGQGPQFIFQYYEKEERGRGNFPDRFSARQFPNYSSELNVNALLLGDSALYLCASSLVDRADGYTFGSGTRLTVV.

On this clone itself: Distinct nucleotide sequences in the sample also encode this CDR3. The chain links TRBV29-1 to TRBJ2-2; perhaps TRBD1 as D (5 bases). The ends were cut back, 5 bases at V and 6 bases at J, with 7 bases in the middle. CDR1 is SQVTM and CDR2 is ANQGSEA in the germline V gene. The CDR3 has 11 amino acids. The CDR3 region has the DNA TGCAGCGTTCAGGGCGCCGGGGAGCTGTTTTTT. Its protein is CSVQGAGELFF.

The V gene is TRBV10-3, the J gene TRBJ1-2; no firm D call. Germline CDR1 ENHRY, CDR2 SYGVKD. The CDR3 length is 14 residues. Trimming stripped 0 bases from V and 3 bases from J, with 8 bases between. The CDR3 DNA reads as TGTGCCATCAGTGAGTCGGCGGGGTACTATGGCTACACCTTC. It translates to CAISESAGYYGYTF.

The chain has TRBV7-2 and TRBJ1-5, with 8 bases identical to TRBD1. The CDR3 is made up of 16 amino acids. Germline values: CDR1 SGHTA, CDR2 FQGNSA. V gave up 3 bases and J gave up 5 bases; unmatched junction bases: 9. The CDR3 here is CASSFSGGGGDQPQHF. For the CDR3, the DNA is TGTGCCAGCAGCTTTTCAGGGGGCGGAGGGGATCAGCCCCAGCATTTT.

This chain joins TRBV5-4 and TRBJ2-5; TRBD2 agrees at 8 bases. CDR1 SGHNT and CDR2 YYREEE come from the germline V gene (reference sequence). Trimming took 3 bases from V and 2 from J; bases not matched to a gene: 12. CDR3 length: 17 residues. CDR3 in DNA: TGTGCCAGCAGCTCCCCGCTCGGGGGGGAATGGCAAGAGACCCAGTACTTC. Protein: CASSSPLGGEWQETQYF.

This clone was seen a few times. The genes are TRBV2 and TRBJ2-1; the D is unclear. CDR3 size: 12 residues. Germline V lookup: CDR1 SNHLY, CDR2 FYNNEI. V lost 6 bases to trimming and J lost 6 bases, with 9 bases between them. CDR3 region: CASSFSGNEQFF. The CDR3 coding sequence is TGTGCCAGCAGCTTCTCGGGCAATGAGCAGTTCTTC.

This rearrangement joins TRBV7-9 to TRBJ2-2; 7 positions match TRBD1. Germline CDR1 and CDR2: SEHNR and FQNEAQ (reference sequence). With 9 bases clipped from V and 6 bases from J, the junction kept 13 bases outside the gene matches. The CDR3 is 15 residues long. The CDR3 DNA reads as TGTGCCAGTCCCCAAACGACAGGGTCTCCCGGGGAGCTGTTTTTT. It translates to CASPQTTGSPGELFF.

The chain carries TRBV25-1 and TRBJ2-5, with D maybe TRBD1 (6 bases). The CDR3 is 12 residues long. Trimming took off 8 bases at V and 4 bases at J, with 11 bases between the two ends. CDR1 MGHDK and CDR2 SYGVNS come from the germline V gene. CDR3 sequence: CASDTGLETQYF. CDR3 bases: TGTGCCAGCGATACAGGGCTAGAGACCCAGTACTTC.

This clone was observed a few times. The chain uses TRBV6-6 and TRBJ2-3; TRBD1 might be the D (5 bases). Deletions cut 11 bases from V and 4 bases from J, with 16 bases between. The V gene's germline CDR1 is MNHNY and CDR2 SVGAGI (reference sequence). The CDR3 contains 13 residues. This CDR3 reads CAYRREGSDTQYF. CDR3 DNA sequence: TGTGCCTACCGCAGGGAAGGTTCAGATACGCAGTATTTT.

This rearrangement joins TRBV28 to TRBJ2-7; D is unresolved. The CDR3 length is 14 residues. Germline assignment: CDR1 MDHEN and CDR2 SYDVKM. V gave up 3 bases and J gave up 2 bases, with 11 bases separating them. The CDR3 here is CASSLGGAPYEQYF. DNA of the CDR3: TGTGCCAGCAGTTTGGGTGGAGCACCCTACGAGCAGTACTTC.

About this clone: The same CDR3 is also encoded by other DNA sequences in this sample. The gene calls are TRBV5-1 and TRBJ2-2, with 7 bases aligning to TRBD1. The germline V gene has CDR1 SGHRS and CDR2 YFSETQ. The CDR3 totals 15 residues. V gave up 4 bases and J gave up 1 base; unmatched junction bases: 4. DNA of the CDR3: TGCGCCAGCAGCGCCGACAGGGTGAACACCGGGGAGCTGTTTTTT. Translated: CASSADRVNTGELFF.

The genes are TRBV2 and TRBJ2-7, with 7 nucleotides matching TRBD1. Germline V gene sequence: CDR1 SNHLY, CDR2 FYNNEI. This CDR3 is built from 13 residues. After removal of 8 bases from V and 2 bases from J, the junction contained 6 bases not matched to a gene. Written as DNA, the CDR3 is TGTGCCAGCCGGACAGGTGAGACCTACGAGCAGTACTTC. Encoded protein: CASRTGETYEQYF.

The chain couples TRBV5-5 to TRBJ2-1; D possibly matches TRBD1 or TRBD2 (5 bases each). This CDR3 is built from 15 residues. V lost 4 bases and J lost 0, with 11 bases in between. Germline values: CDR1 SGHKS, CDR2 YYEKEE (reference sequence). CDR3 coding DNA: TGTGCCAGCAGCCGGGACGCGGGCTCCTACAATGAGCAGTTCTTC. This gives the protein CASSRDAGSYNEQFF.

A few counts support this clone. The CDR3 DNA reads as TGCGCCAGCAGCCACTATCAGGCTTACTTGCTAGGGGCCAACGTCCTGACTTTC. This codes for CASSHYQAYLLGANVLTF. The rearrangement uses TRBV4-1 and TRBJ2-6; D call uncertain. The V gene's germline CDR1 is MGHRA and CDR2 YSYEKL. This CDR3 contains 18 residues. The V gene lost 3 bases and the J gene lost 4 bases, with 19 bases spanning the gap.

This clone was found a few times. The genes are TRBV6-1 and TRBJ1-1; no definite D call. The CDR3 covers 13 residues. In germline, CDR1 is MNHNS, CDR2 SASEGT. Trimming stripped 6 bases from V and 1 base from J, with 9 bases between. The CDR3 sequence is CASSSRGNTEAFF. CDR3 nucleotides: TGTGCCAGCAGCTCCAGAGGGAACACTGAAGCTTTCTTT.

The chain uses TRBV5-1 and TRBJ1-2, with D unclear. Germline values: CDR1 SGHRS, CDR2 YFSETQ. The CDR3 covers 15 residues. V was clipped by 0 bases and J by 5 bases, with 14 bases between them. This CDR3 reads CASSLETALEYGYTF. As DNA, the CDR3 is TGCGCCAGCAGCTTGGAGACGGCCTTAGAGTATGGCTACACCTTC. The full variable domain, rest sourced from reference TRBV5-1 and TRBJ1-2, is KAGVTQTPRYLIKTRGQQVTLSCSPISGHRSVSWYQQTPGQGLQFLFEYFSETQRNKGNFPGRFSGRQFSNSRSEMNVSTLELGDSALYLCASSLETALEYGYTFGSGTRLTVV.

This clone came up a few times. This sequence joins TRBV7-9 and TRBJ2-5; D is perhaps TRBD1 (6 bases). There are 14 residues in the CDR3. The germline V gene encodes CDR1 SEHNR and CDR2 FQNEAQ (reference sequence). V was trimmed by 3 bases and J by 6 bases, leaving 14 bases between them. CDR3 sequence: CASSFSDTGKTQYF. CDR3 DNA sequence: TGTGCCAGCAGCTTTAGCGATACAGGGAAGACCCAGTACTTC.